Described below is a single TCR beta chain sequence and its context. The antigen is not known. The sample is drawn from a study of T cell repertoires in aging, cancer and after chemotherapy. For the study at large: Donors were grouped into six age bands spanning 30 or younger through 70 or older. Patients with chronic lymphocytic leukemia were sampled before and after fludarabine- or bendamustine-based chemotherapy.

The CDR3 spans 15 residues. Germline CDR1 MDHEN, CDR2 SYDVKM. Trimming took off 5 bases at V and 2 bases at J, with 14 bases between the two ends. Rearranged V-D-J TRB sequences were amplified with a mixed TRB-A/B primer pool. TCRdb fed the multiplex PCR reads into MiXCR, producing one record per CDR3 protein. The sample yields around 600 distinct CDR3 sequences, under 25% seen once. TCR beta rearrangements were amplified from peripheral blood genomic DNA. Study-wide points: In healthy donors, age-related TCR diversity loss mainly reflected lost richness. Median generation probability rose over the chemotherapy interval in each cancer cohort, suggesting rebound thymic output.

The sample comprised blood. This chain joins TRBV28 and TRBJ2-3; no definite D call. The source is a human donor with a blood cancer. The CDR3 bases are TGTGCCAGCAGTACCCCCCGGCGGCCCACAGATACGCAGTATTTT. As protein: CASSTPRRPTDTQYF. Using reference TRBV28 and TRBJ2-3 for the parts outside the CDR3, the full variable domain is DVKVTQSSRYLVKRTGEKVFLECVQDMDHENMFWYRQDPGLGLRLIYFSYDVKMKEKGDIPEGYSVSREKKERFSLILESASTNQTSMYLCASSTPRRPTDTQYFGPGTRLTVL.